This T cell receptor (beta chain) appears in the sequencing data of a study of preoperative IRX-2 immunotherapy in early breast cancer. Clones were sequenced by immunoSEQ multiplex PCR, and TCRdb holds only the in-frame ones, with some missing. Of more than 35,000 clones in the sample, 60% to 80% were seen once. Noted treatment: preoperative locoregional IRX-2 cytokine immunotherapy. Patients received preoperative, locoregional IRX-2 cytokine immunotherapy in a phase Ib study. This sequence was found in a human donor with breast cancer. The material was tumor tissue, obtained after IRX-2 immunotherapy.

The CDR3 protein is CASSLLAASTHEQFF. The DNA for the CDR3 is TGTGCCAGCAGCTTACTAGCGGCATCTACCCATGAGCAGTTCTTC. The rearrangement links TRBV11-3 to TRBJ2-1, with 7 nucleotides matching TRBD2. The CDR3 length is 15 residues. Germline-derived CDR1 and CDR2 are SGHNT and YENEEA. Trimming cost V 2 bases and J 8 bases; bases outside gene matches: 9.